The 14 T cell receptor beta chains given below trace back to one sample, sequenced in a study of identical twins. TCRdb processed the 5' RACE reads anew with MiXCR; each CDR3 protein has one entry. Of 1.5 million to 2 million distinct CDR3 sequences listed, less than 40% were seen once; the top ten hold about 0.3%. The sample taken for sequencing was cord blood. The receptors were sampled from a newborn girl in good health.

This clonotype was observed at least ten times. The genes are TRBV25-1 and TRBJ1-2; 7 positions match TRBD1. CDR1 is MGHDK, CDR2 SYGVNS, per germline. Trimming at V came to 10 bases and at J to 4 bases, leaving 6 bases not matched to a gene. There are 12 residues in the CDR3. The DNA for the CDR3 is TGTGCCACGTTGACAGGGCTCTATGGCTACACCTTC. Amino acids: CATLTGLYGYTF.

This clonotype was counted a few times. The rearrangement joins TRBV2 to TRBJ2-5, with D perhaps assigned TRBD1 or TRBD2 (6 bases each). The V gene's germline CDR1 is SNHLY and CDR2 FYNNEI. V was clipped by 9 bases and J by 0 bases, with 26 bases between them. CDR3 length: 18 residues. The CDR3 loop reads CASLVVGTLSGDQETQYF. The DNA for the CDR3 is TGTGCCAGTTTAGTGGTAGGGACATTATCGGGGGACCAAGAGACCCAGTACTTC.

The chain is built from TRBV5-1 and TRBJ2-1, with D tentatively TRBD1 (6 bases). Between the trimmed V and J ends, which lost 6 bases and 3 bases, there was a span of 16 bases. The length of the CDR3 is 15 residues. Germline lookup yields CDR1 SGHRS and CDR2 YFSETQ. DNA for the CDR3: TGCGCCAGCACCCAAGCGACAGGCCGCTACAATGAGCAGTTCTTC. It yields the protein CASTQATGRYNEQFF.

The rearrangement links TRBV7-2 to TRBJ2-1, with D unresolved. Looked up from germline, CDR1 is SGHTA and CDR2 is FQGNSA. Between the trimmed V and J ends, which lost 3 bases and 8 bases, there was a span of 11 bases. The CDR3 consists of 13 residues. The CDR3 is CASSLTNVDEQFF. The DNA for the CDR3 is TGTGCCAGCAGCTTGACAAATGTCGATGAGCAGTTCTTC.

The table lists this clonotype with a few counts. V gene TRBV5-8 combines with J gene TRBJ2-7; D not resolved. Germline lookup yields CDR1 SGHTS and CDR2 YDEGEE. V lost 0 bases and J lost 0, with 7 bases in between. The CDR3 is 14 residues long. Here the CDR3 reads CASSLGEVSYEQYF. CDR3 sequence (DNA): TGTGCCAGCAGCTTGGGTGAGGTCTCCTACGAGCAGTACTTC. Complete variable domain (other parts from reference TRBV5-8 and TRBJ2-7): EAGVTQSPTHLIKTRGQQATLRCSPISGHTSVYWYQQALGLGLQFLLWYDEGEERNRGNFPPRFSGRQFPNYSSELNVNALELEDSALYLCASSLGEVSYEQYFGPGTRLTVT.

The chain recombines TRBV5-1 with TRBJ2-3; unclear D gene. The germline V gene encodes CDR1 SGHRS and CDR2 YFSETQ. This CDR3 region has 15 residues. Deletions cut 4 bases from V and 2 bases from J, with 14 bases between. CDR3 in DNA: TGCGCCAGCAGCGGGAATCCGGGTCCCACAGATACGCAGTATTTT. Translation: CASSGNPGPTDTQYF.

This clonotype has just a few counts. CDR3 nucleotide sequence: TGTGCCAGCAGCCAAGATGCCAGGTACAATGAGCAGTTCTTC. It encodes CASSQDARYNEQFF. V usage is TRBV3-1 and J usage is TRBJ2-1, with D unclear. V was pared by 0 bases and J by 4 bases, with 7 bases between. Germline lookup yields CDR1 LGHDT and CDR2 YNNKEL (reference sequence). CDR3 length: 14 residues.

This chain links TRBV20-1 with TRBJ2-3; D perhaps matches TRBD2 (6 bases). The CDR3 is made up of 15 amino acids. The ends were cut back, 6 bases at V and 4 bases at J, with 20 bases in the middle. From germline, CDR1 is DFQATT and CDR2 SNEGSKA (reference sequence). CDR3 residues: CSAVGGVALADTQYF. The CDR3 DNA sequence: TGCAGTGCCGTCGGCGGGGTGGCCTTGGCAGATACGCAGTATTTT.

This clonotype was found a few times. This rearrangement joins TRBV4-1 to TRBJ2-1; 8 nucleotides line up with TRBD2. This CDR3 has 17 amino acids. Trimming cost V 3 bases and J 1 base; bases outside gene matches: 8. The germline V gene encodes CDR1 MGHRA and CDR2 YSYEKL. The CDR3 loop reads CASSQGRGLGSYNEQFF. The CDR3 DNA is TGCGCCAGCAGCCAGGGAAGGGGACTAGGGTCCTACAATGAGCAGTTCTTC.

The chain uses TRBV29-1 and TRBJ1-1; no definite D call. CDR3 length: 14 residues. The germline V gene encodes CDR1 SQVTM and CDR2 ANQGSEA. The V and J ends lost 4 bases and 1 base respectively, with 13 bases between them. The CDR3 loop reads CSVGLLDQNTEAFF. In DNA, the CDR3 is TGCAGCGTTGGGTTGCTAGATCAGAACACTGAAGCTTTCTTT.

This clonotype was observed a single time. The chain recombines TRBV25-1 with TRBJ2-5, with D tentatively TRBD2 (7 bases). There are 15 residues in the CDR3. Germline CDR1 reads MGHDK; CDR2 reads SYGVNS. V dropped 4 bases and J dropped 11 bases, with 23 bases sitting between them. The CDR3 sequence: CASSVGRGGRVEQYF. The DNA for the CDR3 is TGTGCCAGCAGTGTTGGGAGGGGGGGCAGAGTGGAGCAGTACTTC.

The table lists this clonotype with many counts. The chain links TRBV11-2 to TRBJ2-5, with TRBD1 matching over 8 bases. This CDR3 has 15 residues. Germline V gene lookup returns CDR1 SGHAT and CDR2 FQNNGV. The V gene end was trimmed by 5 bases and the J gene end by 3 bases; junction bases not matched to a gene: 8. CDR3 sequence: CASSPGQGGKETQYF. The CDR3 region has the DNA TGTGCCAGCAGCCCCGGACAGGGTGGTAAAGAGACCCAGTACTTC. Variable domain in full (rest from reference TRBV11-2 and TRBJ2-5): EAGVAQSPRYKIIEKRQSVAFWCNPISGHATLYWYQQILGQGPKLLIQFQNNGVVDDSQLPKDRFSAERLKGVDSTLKIQPAKLEDSAVYLCASSPGQGGKETQYFGPGTRLLVL.

This clonotype has a handful of counts. The V gene is TRBV24-1, the J gene TRBJ2-2, with D unresolved. The CDR3 has 14 amino acids. V was clipped by 2 bases and J by 3 bases, with 6 bases between them. In germline, CDR1 is KGHDR, CDR2 SFDVKD. CDR3 bases: TGTGCCACCAGTGATTCAGGATACACCGGGGAGCTGTTTTTT. Translation: CATSDSGYTGELFF.

The chain recombines TRBV2 with TRBJ2-1; TRBD2 matches 12 bases. Germline assignment: CDR1 SNHLY and CDR2 FYNNEI. After removal of 3 bases from V and 7 bases from J, the junction contained 16 bases not matched to a gene. There are 19 residues in the CDR3. The CDR3 DNA reads as TGTGCCAGCAGTGATCGTCTAGCGGGGGGGGCCTCCTTGGGGAATGAGCAGTTCTTC. Its protein product is CASSDRLAGGASLGNEQFF.